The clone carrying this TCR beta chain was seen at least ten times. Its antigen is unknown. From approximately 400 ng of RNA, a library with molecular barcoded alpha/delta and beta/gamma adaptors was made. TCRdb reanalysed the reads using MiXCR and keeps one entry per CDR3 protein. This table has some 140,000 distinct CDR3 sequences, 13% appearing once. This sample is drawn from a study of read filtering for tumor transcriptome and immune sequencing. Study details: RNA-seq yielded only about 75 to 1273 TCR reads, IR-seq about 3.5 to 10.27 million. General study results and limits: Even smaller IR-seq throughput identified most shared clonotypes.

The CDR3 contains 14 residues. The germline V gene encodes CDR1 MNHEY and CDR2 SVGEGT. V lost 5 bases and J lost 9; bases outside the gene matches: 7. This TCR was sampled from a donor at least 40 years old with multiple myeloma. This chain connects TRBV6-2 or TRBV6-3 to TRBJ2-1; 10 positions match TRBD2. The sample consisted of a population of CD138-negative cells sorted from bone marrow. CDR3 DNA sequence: TGTGCCAGCAGTCTTCTAGCGGGAGAAGGTGAGCAGTTCTTC. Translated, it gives CASSLLAGEGEQFF.